Listed below are T cell receptor beta chains from one sample, sequenced in a study of blood T cell repertoires in COVID-19. Produced via immunoSEQ multiplex PCR; TCRdb's table is partial and in-frame only. The table has some 200,000 clones, about 80% seen once; the top ten hold less than 9.5%. Material: PBMCs or T cells enriched from blood (not recorded which). Receptors originate from a man aged 35-49 years who had recovered from COVID-19. CDR3s leave out the opening cysteine and the closing phenylalanine or tryptophan. A D gene is named only where the DNA matches it firmly.

v_gene	j_gene	d_gene	CDR3aa
TRBV6-1	TRBJ1-1	.	ASSSPGQPEAF
TRBV6-5	TRBJ1-1	.	ASSFDRKNTEAF
TRBV3-1/TRBV3-2	TRBJ2-5	.	ASSQDLQISETQY
TRBV27	TRBJ1-1	.	ASSLRNPSAPY
TRBV7-9	TRBJ1-1	.	ASSLGTQKAF
TRBV19	TRBJ1-5	TRBD1	ASCYTGGRRSNQPQH
TRBV5-1	TRBJ2-7	.	ASSTPRAGLRYEQY
TRBV6-5	TRBJ1-2	.	ASRGGTDYGYT
TRBV19	TRBJ1-1	TRBD1	ASSDTGGTEAF
TRBV5-4	TRBJ1-3	TRBD1	ASSLQGAGGNTIY
TRBV19	TRBJ1-1	.	ASSTGFEAF
TRBV6-5	TRBJ2-7	TRBD2	ASSYPGGPSSYEQY
TRBV27	TRBJ1-1	TRBD1	ASSSRTGVLNTEAF
TRBV2	TRBJ1-5	.	ASSDYRHDRPQH
TRBV29-1	TRBJ2-2	.	SVGEVATGELF
TRBV5-4	TRBJ1-1	.	ASSFGGPNTEAF
TRBV11-2	TRBJ1-1	.	ASSSYRVVEAF
TRBV3-1/TRBV3-2	TRBJ2-7	.	ASSQRSYEQY
TRBV5-1	TRBJ2-3	.	ARATDTQY
TRBV10-3	TRBJ1-1	TRBD1	AISGPGQGAGGTEAF
TRBV7-6	TRBJ1-2	.	ASSLGHNYGYT
TRBV23-1	TRBJ1-6	.	ASSQSGPNSPLH
TRBV6-2/TRBV6-3	TRBJ1-2	.	ASSPRIAMLYGYT
TRBV4-1	TRBJ1-4	TRBD1	ASSQGQYNEKLF
TRBV19	TRBJ2-3	.	ASSIGSLGTDTQY
TRBV29-1	TRBJ2-3	TRBD2	SVAGTSGGSPQY
TRBV11-2	TRBJ2-5	.	ASSLWPERETQY
TRBV11-2	TRBJ1-5	.	ASSLDGSRRPQH
TRBV5-4	TRBJ2-2	.	ASSWGGLNTGELF
TRBV5-1	TRBJ1-3	.	ASSLAGGASGTIY
TRBV5-1	TRBJ1-2	TRBD1	ASSLEGGGYGYT